The 4 T cell receptor beta chains listed next were all sequenced from one sample in a study of CD8+ T cells in alopecia areata. In each case, RNA was isolated and then reverse transcribed into cDNA as the sequencing template. Using immunoSEQ multiplex PCR, the repertoire was profiled, and TCRdb retains in-frame clones only, with some absent. This table has about 64,000 clones, around 40% appearing once. Sequencing was carried out using NKG2D-low CD8+ T cells sorted from blood. Receptors were obtained from a human donor with alopecia areata.

This chain links TRBV29-1 with TRBJ2-1; 14 nucleotides align to TRBD2. The trim removed 3 bases at V and 0 bases at J, leaving 7 bases unmatched. The CDR3 totals 18 residues. Germline V gene lookup returns CDR1 SQVTM and CDR2 ANQGSEA. CDR3 nucleotides: TGCAGCGTTGAGGAAGGGACTAGCGGGGGATACTCCTACAATGAGCAGTTCTTC. Translating it yields CSVEEGTSGGYSYNEQFF.

The genes are TRBV27 and TRBJ2-7; tentatively, D is TRBD2 (5 bases). Germline CDR1 and CDR2: MNHEY and SMNVEV (reference sequence). The CDR3 is 16 residues long. The V end lost 2 bases, the J end lost 3 bases, and 17 bases lay between the germline ends. The CDR3 loop is CASSLTSGRGFYEQYF. DNA of the CDR3: TGTGCCAGCAGTTTAACGAGCGGACGGGGATTCTACGAGCAGTACTTC.

The V call is TRBV29-1, the J call TRBJ1-2; weak D call: TRBD1 (6 bases). The CDR3 has 14 amino acids. Germline V gene lookup returns CDR1 SQVTM and CDR2 ANQGSEA. V dropped 5 bases and J dropped 1 base, with 14 bases sitting between them. The CDR3 DNA is TGCAGCGTTCAACCCCGGGACATTAACTATGGCTACACCTTC. This translates into CSVQPRDINYGYTF.

This clone occurred once. The chain couples TRBV6-5 to TRBJ2-2, with 7 bases matching TRBD1. The trim removed 7 bases at V and 4 bases at J, leaving 6 bases unmatched. Germline values: CDR1 MNHEY, CDR2 SVGAGI. This CDR3 is built from 14 residues. The CDR3 DNA sequence: TGTGCCAGCACCCCGACAGGGTTCACCGGGGAGCTGTTTTTT. Protein product: CASTPTGFTGELFF.